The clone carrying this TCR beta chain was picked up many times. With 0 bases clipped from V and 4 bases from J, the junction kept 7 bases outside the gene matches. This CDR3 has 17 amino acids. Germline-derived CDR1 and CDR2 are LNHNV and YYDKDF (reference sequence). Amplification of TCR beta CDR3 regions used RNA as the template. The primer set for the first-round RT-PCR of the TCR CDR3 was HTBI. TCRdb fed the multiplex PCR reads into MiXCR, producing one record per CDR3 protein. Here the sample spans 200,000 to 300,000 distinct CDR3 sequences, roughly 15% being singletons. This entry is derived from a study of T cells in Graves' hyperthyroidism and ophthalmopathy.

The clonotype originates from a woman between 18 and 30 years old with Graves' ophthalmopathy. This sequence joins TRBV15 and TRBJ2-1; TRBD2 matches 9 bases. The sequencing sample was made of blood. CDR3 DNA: TGTGCCACCAGCAGAGATTTGGCGCGGGGGGGGTACAATGAGCAGTTCTTC. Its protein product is CATSRDLARGGYNEQFF.